This paragraph covers one T cell receptor (beta chain) sequence. What it binds is not known. The data are from a study of post-analysis software for immune sequencing data. Overall study results and limits: About five TRBV segments appeared more often in patients than in controls, and TRBV5-6, TRBV5-1 and TRBV20-1 were among these.

Losses at the gene ends were 3 bases for V and 7 bases for J; bases not matched to a gene: 4. The germline CDR1 and CDR2 sequences are KGHDR and SFDVKD. This CDR3 spans 15 amino acids. Prepared TCR beta cDNA libraries contained unique molecular identifiers. TCRdb itself ran the PCR reads through MiXCR, one entry per CDR3 protein. The sample lists fewer than 850,000 distinct CDR3 sequences; around 45% were seen once. This TCR was sampled from a girl under 18 with multiple sclerosis. What was sequenced was blood. The chain recombines TRBV24-1 with TRBJ2-3; 12 positions match TRBD2. The CDR3, as DNA: TGTGCCACCAGTGATCTAGCGGGAGGGTCCCATACGCAGTATTTT. Its translation is CATSDLAGGSHTQYF.